What follows are 20 T cell receptor beta chains derived from one specimen sequenced in a study of blood T cell repertoires in COVID-19. The protocol was immunoSEQ multiplex PCR, while the TCRdb copy is restricted to in-frame clones and leaves out a portion. The profile shows roughly 100,000 clones, around 93% of them singletons. The sequencing sample was made of peripheral blood. The receptors were sampled from a human donor with active COVID-19. The donor label of this sample is uncertain.

In this sample, this clone turned up a few times. The chain links TRBV11-3 to TRBJ1-3; 8 bases fit TRBD1. With 5 bases clipped from V and 4 bases from J, the junction kept 7 bases outside the gene matches. Germline-derived CDR1 and CDR2 are SGHNT and YENEEA. CDR3 length: 15 amino acids. CDR3 DNA: TGTGCCAGCAGCCCAGGACAGGGCCCCGGAAACACCATATATTTT. Protein product: CASSPGQGPGNTIYF.

This chain connects TRBV3-1 (or the pseudogene TRBV3-2) to TRBJ2-7, with 11 bases fitting TRBD2. Germline trimming cut 2 bases from V and 6 bases from J; bases unmatched to any gene: 6. Germline loops: CDR1 LGHDT, CDR2 YNNKEL (reference sequence). The CDR3 covers 15 residues. The CDR3: CASSQLAGGPSEQYF. The CDR3 DNA sequence: TGTGCCAGCAGCCAATTAGCGGGGGGGCCATCCGAGCAGTACTTC.

A few counts support this clone. CDR3: CASSLNRGYTGELFF. The CDR3 nucleotides read TGTGCCAGCAGCTTAAACAGGGGATACACCGGGGAGCTGTTTTTT. The chain combines TRBV7-9 with TRBJ2-2, with TRBD1 identical over 7 bases. The CDR3 contains 15 residues. Unmatched junction bases numbered 3, after V lost 2 bases and J lost 3 bases. The V gene's germline CDR1 is SEHNR and CDR2 FQNEAQ (reference sequence). The complete variable domain, with remaining parts taken from reference TRBV7-9 and TRBJ2-2, reads DTGVSQNPRHKITKRGQNVTFRCDPISEHNRLYWYRQTLGQGPEFLTYFQNEAQLEKSRLLSDRFSAERPKGSFSTLEIQRTEQGDSAMYLCASSLNRGYTGELFFGEGSRLTVL.

This chain uses TRBV5-4 with TRBJ2-3; weak D call: TRBD1 (7 bases). Trimming pared 2 bases from V and 4 bases from J, leaving 11 bases between. The CDR3 contains 14 residues. Germline V gives CDR1 SGHNT, CDR2 YYREEE (reference sequence). The CDR3 region is CASSFQGGSDTQYF. CDR3 sequence (DNA): TGTGCCAGCAGCTTTCAGGGGGGTTCAGATACGCAGTATTTT.

The chain combines TRBV29-1 with TRBJ1-1, with TRBD1 as a possible D gene (6 bases). V was trimmed by 4 bases and J by 4 bases, leaving 13 bases between them. Germline V gene lookup returns CDR1 SQVTM and CDR2 ANQGSEA. This CDR3 region has 13 residues. Here the CDR3 reads CSVGTGTATEAFF. For the CDR3, the DNA is TGCAGCGTTGGCACAGGGACGGCCACTGAAGCTTTCTTT.

The genes are TRBV3-1 (or the pseudogene TRBV3-2) and TRBJ2-1; 9 bases map to TRBD2. With V trimmed by 3 bases and J by 6 bases, 6 bases remained unmatched. The CDR3 length is 15 residues. Per the germline V gene, CDR1 is LGHDT and CDR2 is YNNKEL (reference sequence). In DNA, the CDR3 is TGTGCCAGCAGCCAGTCCGCGGGGGGGCTCAATGAGCAGTTCTTC. Amino acids: CASSQSAGGLNEQFF.

The rearrangement uses TRBV19 and TRBJ2-1, with 12 bases matching TRBD2. Germline V gene lookup returns CDR1 LNHDA and CDR2 SQIVND (reference sequence). V was clipped by 6 bases and J by 5 bases; unmatched bases: 5. The CDR3 sequence is 15 residues long. The CDR3: CASSDLAGGHNEQFF. CDR3 nucleotides: TGTGCCAGTAGCGACCTAGCGGGGGGGCACAATGAGCAGTTCTTC. Full variable domain (remainder filled in from reference TRBV19 and TRBJ2-1): DGGITQSPKYLFRKEGQNVTLSCEQNLNHDAMYWYRQDPGQGLRLIYYSQIVNDFQKGDIAEGYSVSREKKESFPLTVTSAQKNPTAFYLCASSDLAGGHNEQFFGPGTRLTVL.

The chain has TRBV7-2 and TRBJ2-5; no definite D call. The CDR3 extends over 14 amino acids. Germline values: CDR1 SGHTA, CDR2 FQGNSA. V lost 1 base, J lost 1 base, and 7 bases lay in between. DNA of the CDR3: TGTGCCAGCAGCTTAGTGAGTAGCCAAGAGACCCAGTACTTC. Translated, it gives CASSLVSSQETQYF.

V usage is TRBV4-2 and J usage is TRBJ2-3; 9 nucleotides match TRBD2. The ends lost 0 bases at V and 2 bases at J; junction bases unmatched: 12. The germline V gene encodes CDR1 LGHNA and CDR2 YNFKEQ. The CDR3 has 19 amino acids. The CDR3: CASSQDGTLLAGDTDTQYF. CDR3 DNA: TGTGCCAGCAGCCAAGATGGGACCCTTTTAGCGGGGGACACAGATACGCAGTATTTT.

V and J are TRBV27 and TRBJ1-4, with D possibly being TRBD1 (5 bases). Trimming pared 3 bases from V and 10 bases from J, leaving 15 bases between. There are 14 residues in the CDR3. The germline CDR1 and CDR2 sequences are MNHEY and SMNVEV (reference sequence). This CDR3 reads CASSFRDSFGKLFF. The CDR3 DNA reads TGTGCCAGCAGTTTCCGGGACTCCTTCGGAAAACTGTTTTTT.

The sample holds many counts of this clone. V gene TRBV19 combines with J gene TRBJ1-5; D unclear. The CDR3 sequence is 17 residues long. Germline V gives CDR1 LNHDA, CDR2 SQIVND (reference sequence). V was pared by 5 bases and J by 5 bases, with 22 bases between. The CDR3 loop is CASSPPLGRPFDQPQHF. Here the CDR3 DNA reads TGTGCCAGTAGTCCCCCCCTCGGCAGGCCGTTCGATCAGCCCCAGCATTTT.

V gene TRBV4-1 combines with J gene TRBJ2-5; 11 nucleotides line up with TRBD1. Germline V gene sequence: CDR1 MGHRA, CDR2 YSYEKL. V dropped 0 bases and J dropped 2; count of bases not matched to a gene: 5. The CDR3 runs to 17 residues. CDR3: CASSQEGTGGMQETQYF. CDR3 nucleotide sequence: TGCGCCAGCAGCCAAGAAGGGACAGGGGGGATGCAAGAGACCCAGTACTTC.

The chain employs TRBV6-2 or TRBV6-3 and TRBJ2-3; D gene uncertain. The V gene lost 5 bases and the J gene lost 2 bases, with 8 bases spanning the gap. The CDR3 is made up of 13 amino acids. Per germline, CDR1 MNHEY and CDR2 SVGEGT. The CDR3 DNA sequence: TGTGCCAGCAGTACCGACTCCACAGATACGCAGTATTTT. It yields the protein CASSTDSTDTQYF.

The DNA of the CDR3 is TGTGCCACCGGCCCCGGGGGGGGGAACACAGATACGCAGTATTTT. Its protein product is CATGPGGGNTDTQYF. This chain joins TRBV24-1 and TRBJ2-3; TRBD2 agrees at 8 bases. Germline lookup yields CDR1 KGHDR and CDR2 SFDVKD. The CDR3 is 15 residues long. The ends lost 9 bases at V and 2 bases at J; junction bases unmatched: 9.

V is TRBV5-6 and J is TRBJ2-7; D is perhaps TRBD1 (6 bases). This CDR3 contains 13 residues. CDR1 is SGHDT, CDR2 YYEEEE, per germline. V lost 0 bases and J lost 4, with 8 bases in between. This CDR3 reads CASSLAQGYEQYF. In DNA form, the CDR3 reads TGTGCCAGCAGCTTGGCCCAGGGGTACGAGCAGTACTTC. Filled out from reference TRBV5-6 and TRBJ2-7, the complete variable domain reads DAGVTQSPTHLIKTRGQQVTLRCSPKSGHDTVSWYQQALGQGPQFIFQYYEEEERQRGNFPDRFSGHQFPNYSSELNVNALLLGDSALYLCASSLAQGYEQYFGPGTRLTVT.

For this clone: A read error may produce the germline difference seen at one junction end. The V and J genes are TRBV10-2 and TRBJ2-5; the match to TRBD2 covers 7 bases. This CDR3 has 15 residues. Germline CDR1 reads WSHSY; CDR2 reads SAAADI. The CDR3 region is CASSEWTSYQEIQYF. CDR3 nucleotide sequence: TGCGCCAGCAGTGAGTGGACTAGTTATCAAGAGATCCAGTACTTC.

This clone occurred a few times. The J gene is TRBJ2-1, the V gene TRBV7-9; D ambiguous. The length of the CDR3 is 16 residues. Germline CDR1 SEHNR, CDR2 FQNEAQ (reference sequence). The V gene lost 2 bases and the J gene lost 3 bases, with 14 bases spanning the gap. This chain's CDR3 is CASSLKVYRHYNEQFF. CDR3 bases: TGTGCCAGCAGCTTAAAGGTCTACCGACACTACAATGAGCAGTTCTTC.

The chain joins TRBV4-2 to TRBJ2-5; possible D gene TRBD2, 6 bases. Germline V gene data show CDR1 as LGHNA and CDR2 as YNFKEQ. V was shortened by 0 bases and J by 1 base, with 15 bases between the two germline ends. The CDR3 is 17 residues long. The CDR3 spells CASSQEIRGAIQETQYF. The CDR3 region has the DNA TGTGCCAGCAGCCAAGAAATACGCGGGGCCATCCAAGAGACCCAGTACTTC.

The chain recombines TRBV6-5 with TRBJ1-1, with 9 positions matching TRBD1. The CDR3 has 14 residues. The ends lost 2 bases at V and 3 bases at J; junction bases unmatched: 1. Germline CDR1 reads MNHEY; CDR2 reads SVGAGI. The CDR3 loop is CASSYGTGHTEAFF. The CDR3 region has the DNA TGTGCCAGCAGTTACGGGACAGGGCACACTGAAGCTTTCTTT.

This clone was counted a few times. The chain has TRBV5-1 and TRBJ2-3, with D possibly being TRBD1 (5 bases). V lost 0 bases and J 1 base, leaving 6 bases between the germline ends. Germline CDR1 is SGHRS and CDR2 is YFSETQ. The CDR3 consists of 14 residues. In nucleotides, the CDR3 is TGCGCCAGCAGCTTGGAAGGGGGCACAGATACGCAGTATTTT. Encoded protein: CASSLEGGTDTQYF.